This TCR beta chain comes out of a study of T cell responses to AZD1222 COVID-19 vaccine. Clones were sequenced by immunoSEQ multiplex PCR, and TCRdb holds only the in-frame ones, with some missing. The sample has around 140,000 clones; roughly 85% are singletons. The clonotype comes from an adult who received the MenACWY meningococcal vaccine as a control. This specimen consisted of peripheral blood, obtained 28 days after the second dose of the MenACWY control vaccine.

The CDR3 protein is CASSWDGRNNQPQHF. DNA for the CDR3: TGTGCCAGCAGCTGGGACGGAAGGAACAATCAGCCCCAGCATTTT. The rearrangement joins TRBV5-8 to TRBJ1-5; D is perhaps TRBD1 (5 bases). This CDR3 comprises 15 residues. Germline-derived CDR1 and CDR2 are SGHTS and YDEGEE. The V end lost 3 bases, the J end lost 3 bases, and 13 bases lay between the germline ends.